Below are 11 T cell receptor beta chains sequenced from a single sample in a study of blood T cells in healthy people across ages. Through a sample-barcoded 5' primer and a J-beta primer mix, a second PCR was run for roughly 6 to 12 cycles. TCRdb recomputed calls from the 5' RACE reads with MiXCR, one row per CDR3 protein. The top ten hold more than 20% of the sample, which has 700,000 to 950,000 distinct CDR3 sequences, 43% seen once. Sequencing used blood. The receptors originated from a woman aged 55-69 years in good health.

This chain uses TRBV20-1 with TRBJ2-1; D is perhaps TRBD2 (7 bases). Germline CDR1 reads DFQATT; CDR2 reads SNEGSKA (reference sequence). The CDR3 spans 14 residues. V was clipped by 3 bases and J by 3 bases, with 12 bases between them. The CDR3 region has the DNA TGCAGTGCTAGTAGGGGGACTAACTACAATGAGCAGTTCTTC. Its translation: CSASRGTNYNEQFF.

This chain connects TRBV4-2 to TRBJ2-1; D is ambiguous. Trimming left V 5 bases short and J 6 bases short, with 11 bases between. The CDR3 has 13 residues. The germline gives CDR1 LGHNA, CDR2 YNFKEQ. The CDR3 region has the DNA TGTGCCAGCAGCGAGACCCTGTTCAATGAGCAGTTCTTC. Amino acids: CASSETLFNEQFF.

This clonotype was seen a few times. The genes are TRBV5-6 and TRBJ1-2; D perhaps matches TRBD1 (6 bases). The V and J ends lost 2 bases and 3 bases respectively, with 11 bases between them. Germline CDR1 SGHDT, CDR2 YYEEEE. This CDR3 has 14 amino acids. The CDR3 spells CASSLSGTYYGYTF. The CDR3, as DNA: TGTGCCAGCAGCTTATCCGGGACATACTATGGCTACACCTTC.

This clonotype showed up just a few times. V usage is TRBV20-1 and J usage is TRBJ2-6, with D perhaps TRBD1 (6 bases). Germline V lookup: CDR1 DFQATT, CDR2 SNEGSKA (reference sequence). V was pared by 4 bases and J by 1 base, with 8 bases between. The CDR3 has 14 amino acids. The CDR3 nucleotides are TGCAGTGCTAAACAGGGTTCTGGGGCCAACGTCCTGACTTTC. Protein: CSAKQGSGANVLTF.

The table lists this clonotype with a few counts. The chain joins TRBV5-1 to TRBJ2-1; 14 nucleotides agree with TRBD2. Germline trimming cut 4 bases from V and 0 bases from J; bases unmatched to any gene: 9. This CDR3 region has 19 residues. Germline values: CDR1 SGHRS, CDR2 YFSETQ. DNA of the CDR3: TGCGCCAGCAGCCCAGGGGGGACTAGCGGGAGACCCTCCTACAATGAGCAGTTCTTC. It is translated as CASSPGGTSGRPSYNEQFF.

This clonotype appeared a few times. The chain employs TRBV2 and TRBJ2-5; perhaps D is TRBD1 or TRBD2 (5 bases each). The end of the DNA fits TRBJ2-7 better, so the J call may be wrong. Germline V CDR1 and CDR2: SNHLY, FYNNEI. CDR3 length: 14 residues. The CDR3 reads CASNRDGQGYEQYF. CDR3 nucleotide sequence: TGTGCCAGCAATAGGGACGGGCAAGGGTACGAGCAGTACTTC.

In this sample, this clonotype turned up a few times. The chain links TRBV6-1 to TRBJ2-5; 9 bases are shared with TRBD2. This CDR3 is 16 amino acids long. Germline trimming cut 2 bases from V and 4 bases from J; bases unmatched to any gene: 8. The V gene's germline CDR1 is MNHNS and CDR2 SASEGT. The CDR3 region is CASSELRTSVGETQYF. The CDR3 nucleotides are TGTGCCAGCAGTGAATTAAGGACTAGCGTGGGAGAGACCCAGTACTTC.

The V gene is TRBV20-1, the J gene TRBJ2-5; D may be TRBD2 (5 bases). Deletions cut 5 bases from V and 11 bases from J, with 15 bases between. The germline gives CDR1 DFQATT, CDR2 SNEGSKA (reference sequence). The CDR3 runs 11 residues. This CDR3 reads CSARGANEQYF. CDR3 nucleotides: TGCAGTGCTCGGGGTGCCAATGAGCAGTACTTC.

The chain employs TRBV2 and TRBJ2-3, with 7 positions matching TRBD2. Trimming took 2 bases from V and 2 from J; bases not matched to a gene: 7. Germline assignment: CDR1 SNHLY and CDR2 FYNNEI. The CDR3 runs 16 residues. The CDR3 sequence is CASSESLLAATDTQYF. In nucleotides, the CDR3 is TGTGCCAGCAGTGAATCCCTTCTAGCGGCCACAGATACGCAGTATTTT.

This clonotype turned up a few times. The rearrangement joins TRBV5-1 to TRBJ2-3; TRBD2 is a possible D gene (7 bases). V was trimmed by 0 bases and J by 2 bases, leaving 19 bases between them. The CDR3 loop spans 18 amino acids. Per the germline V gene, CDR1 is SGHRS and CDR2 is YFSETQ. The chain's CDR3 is CASSLAGGLRQITDTQYF. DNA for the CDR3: TGCGCCAGCAGCTTGGCCGGGGGGCTGAGACAGATCACAGATACGCAGTATTTT.

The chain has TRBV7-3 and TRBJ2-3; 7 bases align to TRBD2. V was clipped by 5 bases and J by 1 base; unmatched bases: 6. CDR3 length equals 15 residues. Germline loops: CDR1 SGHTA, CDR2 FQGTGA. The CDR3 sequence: CASSPATSGTDTQYF. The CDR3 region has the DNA TGTGCCAGCAGCCCCGCAACTAGCGGCACAGATACGCAGTATTTT.